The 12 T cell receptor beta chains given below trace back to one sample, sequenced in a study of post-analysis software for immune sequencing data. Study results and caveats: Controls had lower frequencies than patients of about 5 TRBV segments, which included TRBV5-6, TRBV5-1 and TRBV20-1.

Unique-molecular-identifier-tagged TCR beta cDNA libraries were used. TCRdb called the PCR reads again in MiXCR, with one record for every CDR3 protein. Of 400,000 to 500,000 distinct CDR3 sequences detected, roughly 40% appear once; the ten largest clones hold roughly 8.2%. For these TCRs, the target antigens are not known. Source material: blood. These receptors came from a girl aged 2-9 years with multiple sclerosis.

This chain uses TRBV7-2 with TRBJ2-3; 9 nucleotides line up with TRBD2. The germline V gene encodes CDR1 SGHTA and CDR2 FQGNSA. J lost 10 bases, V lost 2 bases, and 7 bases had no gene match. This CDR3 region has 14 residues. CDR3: CASSLKGGRVAQYF. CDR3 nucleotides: TGTGCCAGCAGCTTAAAAGGCGGGAGGGTGGCGCAGTATTTT.

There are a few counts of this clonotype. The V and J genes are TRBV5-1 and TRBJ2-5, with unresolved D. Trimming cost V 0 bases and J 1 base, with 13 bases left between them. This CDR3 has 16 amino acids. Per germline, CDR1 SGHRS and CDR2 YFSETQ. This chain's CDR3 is CASSLERRRSQETQYF. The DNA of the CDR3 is TGCGCCAGCAGCTTGGAGAGACGGCGGAGCCAAGAGACCCAGTACTTC.

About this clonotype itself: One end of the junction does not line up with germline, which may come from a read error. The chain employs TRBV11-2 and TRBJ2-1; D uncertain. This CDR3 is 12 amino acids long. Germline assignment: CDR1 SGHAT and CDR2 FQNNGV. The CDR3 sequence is CASSLDVNEQFF. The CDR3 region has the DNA TGTGCCAGCAGCCTAGATGTCAATGAGCAGTTCTTC. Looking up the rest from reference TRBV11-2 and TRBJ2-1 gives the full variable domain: EAGVAQSPRYKIIEKRQSVAFWCNPISGHATLYWYQQILGQGPKLLIQFQNNGVVDDSQLPKDRFSAERLKGVDSTLKIQPAKLEDSAVYLCASSLDVNEQFFGPGTRLTVL.

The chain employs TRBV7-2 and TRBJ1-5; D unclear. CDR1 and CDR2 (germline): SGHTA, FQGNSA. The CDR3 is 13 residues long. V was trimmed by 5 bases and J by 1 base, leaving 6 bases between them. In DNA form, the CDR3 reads TGTGCCAGCAGCCCACCGAGCAATCAGCCCCAGCATTTT. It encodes CASSPPSNQPQHF.

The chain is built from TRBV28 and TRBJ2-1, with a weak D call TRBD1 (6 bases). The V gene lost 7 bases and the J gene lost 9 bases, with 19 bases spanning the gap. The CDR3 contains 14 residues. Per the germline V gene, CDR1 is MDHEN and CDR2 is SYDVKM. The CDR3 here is CASTTGQGKGEQFF. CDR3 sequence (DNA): TGTGCCAGCACAACGGGGCAGGGGAAGGGTGAGCAGTTCTTC.

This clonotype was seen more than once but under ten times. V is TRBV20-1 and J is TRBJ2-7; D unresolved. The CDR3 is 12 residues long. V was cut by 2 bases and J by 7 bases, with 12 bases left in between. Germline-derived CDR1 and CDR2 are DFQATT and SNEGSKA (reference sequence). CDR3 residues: CSARFLSPEQYF. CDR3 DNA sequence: TGCAGTGCTAGATTCCTTAGTCCTGAGCAGTACTTC.

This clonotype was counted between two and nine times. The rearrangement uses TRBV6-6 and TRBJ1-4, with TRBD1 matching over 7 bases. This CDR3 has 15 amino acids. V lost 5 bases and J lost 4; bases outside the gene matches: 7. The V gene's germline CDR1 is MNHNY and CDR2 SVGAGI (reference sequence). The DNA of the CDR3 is TGTGCCAGCAGTCAACGGGACAGCCATAATGAAAAACTGTTTTTT. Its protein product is CASSQRDSHNEKLFF.

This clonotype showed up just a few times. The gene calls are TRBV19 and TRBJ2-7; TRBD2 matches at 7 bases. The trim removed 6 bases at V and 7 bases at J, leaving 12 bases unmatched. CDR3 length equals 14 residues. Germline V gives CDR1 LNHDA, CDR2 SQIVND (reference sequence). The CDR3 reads CASSLTGGPTEQYF. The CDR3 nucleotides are TGTGCCAGTAGCCTAACGGGGGGACCTACGGAGCAGTACTTC.

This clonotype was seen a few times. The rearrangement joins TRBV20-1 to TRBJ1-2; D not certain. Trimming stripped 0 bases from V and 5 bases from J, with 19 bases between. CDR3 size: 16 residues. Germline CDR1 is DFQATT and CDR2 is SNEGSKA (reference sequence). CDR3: CSARDYSAGLQYGYTF. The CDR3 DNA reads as TGCAGTGCTAGAGATTATTCGGCAGGACTTCAATATGGCTACACCTTC.

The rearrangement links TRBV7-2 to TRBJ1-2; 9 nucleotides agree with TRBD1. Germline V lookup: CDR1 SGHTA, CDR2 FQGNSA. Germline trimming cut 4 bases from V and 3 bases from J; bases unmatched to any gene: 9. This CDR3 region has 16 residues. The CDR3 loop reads CASSYTGQGGDYGYTF. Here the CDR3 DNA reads TGTGCCAGCAGCTATACGGGACAGGGCGGCGACTATGGCTACACCTTC.

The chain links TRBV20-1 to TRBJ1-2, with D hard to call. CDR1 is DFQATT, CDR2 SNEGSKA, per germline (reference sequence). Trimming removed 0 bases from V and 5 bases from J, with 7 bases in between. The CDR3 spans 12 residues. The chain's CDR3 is CSAREAQYGYTF. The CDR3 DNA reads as TGCAGTGCTAGAGAAGCACAATATGGCTACACCTTC.

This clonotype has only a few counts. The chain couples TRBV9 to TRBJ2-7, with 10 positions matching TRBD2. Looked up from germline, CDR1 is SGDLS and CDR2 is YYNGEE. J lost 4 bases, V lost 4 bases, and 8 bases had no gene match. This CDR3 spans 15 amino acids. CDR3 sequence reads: CASSLGTSVPYEQYF. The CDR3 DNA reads TGTGCCAGCAGCCTAGGGACTAGCGTGCCTTACGAGCAGTACTTC.